One sample yielded the 12 T cell receptor beta chains listed below, sequenced in a study of T cell changes during pregnancy in multiple sclerosis. Using immunoSEQ multiplex PCR, the repertoire was profiled, and TCRdb retains in-frame clones only, with some absent. The data hold 44,000 or so clones, with under 90% observed a single time. This specimen consisted of peripheral blood, obtained in the first trimester of pregnancy. These receptors all come from a female donor in good health, enrolled as a control in a pregnancy study.

The rearrangement joins TRBV9 to TRBJ2-7; 9 bases line up with TRBD2. This CDR3 is built from 20 residues. The V gene's germline CDR1 is SGDLS and CDR2 YYNGEE. V dropped 4 bases and J dropped 1; count of bases not matched to a gene: 21. The CDR3 loop reads CASSRESRLAGSSGSYEQYF. The CDR3 bases are TGTGCCAGCAGCCGCGAGTCGAGGCTAGCGGGAAGTTCCGGGTCCTACGAGCAGTACTTC.

The chain uses TRBV6-5 and TRBJ1-2; no clear D. V dropped 2 bases and J dropped 13 bases, with 11 bases sitting between them. The CDR3 covers 11 residues. CDR1 is MNHEY, CDR2 SVGAGI, per germline. CDR3 amino acids: CASSYERTSTF. The CDR3 coding sequence is TGTGCCAGCAGTTACGAGCGTACCTCCACCTTC.

V usage is TRBV28 and J usage is TRBJ2-3; 8 positions agree with TRBD1. The V segment lost 4 bases and the J segment 7 bases; nucleotides outside the gene matches: 7. The CDR3 has 14 amino acids. The V gene's germline CDR1 is MDHEN and CDR2 SYDVKM. DNA of the CDR3: TGTGCCAGCAGTTGGTCCAGGGGGCGTCATACGCAGTATTTT. Residues: CASSWSRGRHTQYF.

The V and J genes are TRBV5-1 and TRBJ2-3; the match to TRBD2 covers 16 bases. V lost 7 bases to trimming and J lost 1 base; unmatched junction nucleotides: 3. The germline V gene encodes CDR1 SGHRS and CDR2 YFSETQ. The CDR3 is 16 residues long. CDR3 region: CASSGLAGGGTDTQYF. The CDR3 DNA reads as TGCGCCAGCTCGGGACTAGCGGGGGGGGGCACAGATACGCAGTATTTT.

The chain combines TRBV19 with TRBJ1-5; TRBD1 matches at 8 bases. Germline lookup yields CDR1 LNHDA and CDR2 SQIVND (reference sequence). The V gene end was trimmed by 4 bases and the J gene end by 7 bases; junction bases not matched to a gene: 12. The CDR3 has 16 amino acids. CDR3 bases: TGTGCCAGTAGTACGGCCTTGACAGGGGCCAAACAGCCCCAGCATTTT. This translates into CASSTALTGAKQPQHF.

The chain carries TRBV12-5 and TRBJ2-3, with 8 bases that match TRBD2. Germline-derived CDR1 and CDR2 are LGHNT and FRNRAP. The length of the CDR3 is 16 residues. Trimming took 2 bases from V and 3 from J; bases not matched to a gene: 7. CDR3 bases: TGTGCTAGTGGTTTGCTCACGGGGGGGGCGACAGATACGCAGTATTTT. Translation gives CASGLLTGGATDTQYF.

This chain uses TRBV28 with TRBJ2-3; a possible D gene is TRBD1 (5 bases). The CDR3 consists of 14 residues. Trimming stripped 6 bases from V and 6 bases from J, with 16 bases between. In germline, CDR1 is MDHEN, CDR2 SYDVKM. CDR3 amino acids: CASRGPNFRDTQYF. The CDR3 DNA follows: TGTGCCAGCAGGGGGCCAAACTTCCGCGATACGCAGTATTTT.

The rearrangement joins TRBV13 to TRBJ2-2, with D possibly being TRBD1 (6 bases). Germline loops: CDR1 PRHDT, CDR2 FYEKMQ (reference sequence). The V end lost 5 bases, the J end lost 5 bases, and 12 bases lay between the germline ends. The CDR3 contains 14 residues. The CDR3 region is CASSPGTKTGELFF. CDR3 sequence (DNA): TGTGCCAGCAGCCCGGGGACAAAAACCGGGGAGCTGTTTTTT.

The rearrangement links TRBV11-2 to TRBJ2-7; 10 bases align to TRBD1. The junction had 4 bases not matched to a gene; V was cut back by 5 bases and J by 0 bases. This CDR3 region has 15 residues. Looked up from germline, CDR1 is SGHAT and CDR2 is FQNNGV. CDR3 nucleotide sequence: TGTGCCAGCAGCCCCCGGACAGGGGGCTCCTACGAGCAGTACTTC. Its protein is CASSPRTGGSYEQYF.

The chain is built from TRBV5-1 and TRBJ2-7; 8 bases are shared with TRBD1. The CDR3 is made up of 15 amino acids. Germline V lookup: CDR1 SGHRS, CDR2 YFSETQ. Trimming took 4 bases from V and 0 from J; bases not matched to a gene: 6. The CDR3 nucleotides are TGCGCCAGCAGCATCGGACAGGGTAGCTCCTACGAGCAGTACTTC. This translates into CASSIGQGSSYEQYF.

This clone has only one observation. The chain links TRBV19 to TRBJ2-2, with D possibly being TRBD1 (5 bases). Germline V gives CDR1 LNHDA, CDR2 SQIVND (reference sequence). This CDR3 contains 14 residues. V was shortened by 1 base and J by 5 bases, with 8 bases between the two germline ends. The CDR3 nucleotides are TGTGCCAGTAGTATAGGAGACAGAACCGGGGAGCTGTTTTTT. It yields the protein CASSIGDRTGELFF.

The chain carries TRBV19 and TRBJ1-1; D is unclear. Germline CDR1 is LNHDA and CDR2 is SQIVND (reference sequence). The CDR3 has 14 residues. V lost 8 bases, J lost 5 bases, and 18 bases lay in between. CDR3 sequence reads: CASVSARGGTEAFF. As DNA, the CDR3 is TGTGCCAGTGTTTCGGCCCGGGGTGGGACTGAAGCTTTCTTT.